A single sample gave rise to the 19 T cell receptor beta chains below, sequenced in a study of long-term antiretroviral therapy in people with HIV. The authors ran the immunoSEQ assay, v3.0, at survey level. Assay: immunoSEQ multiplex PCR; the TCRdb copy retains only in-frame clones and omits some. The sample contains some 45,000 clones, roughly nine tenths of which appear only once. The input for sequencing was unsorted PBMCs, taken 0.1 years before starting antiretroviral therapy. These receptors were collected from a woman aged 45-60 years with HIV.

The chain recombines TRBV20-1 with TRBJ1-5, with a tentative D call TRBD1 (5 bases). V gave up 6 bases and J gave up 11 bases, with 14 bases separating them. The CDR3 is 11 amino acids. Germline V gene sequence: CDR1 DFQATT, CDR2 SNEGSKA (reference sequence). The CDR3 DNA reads TGCAGTGCCCGTGAGGGGTTGACCCAGCATTTT. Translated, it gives CSAREGLTQHF.

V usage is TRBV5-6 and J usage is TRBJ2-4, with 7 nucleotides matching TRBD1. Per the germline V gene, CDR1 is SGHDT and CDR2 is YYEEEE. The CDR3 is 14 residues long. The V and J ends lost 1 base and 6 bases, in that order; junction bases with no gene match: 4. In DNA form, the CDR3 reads TGTGCCAGCAGCTTGCCAGGGGGAAGAAACATTCAGTACTTC. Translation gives CASSLPGGRNIQYF.

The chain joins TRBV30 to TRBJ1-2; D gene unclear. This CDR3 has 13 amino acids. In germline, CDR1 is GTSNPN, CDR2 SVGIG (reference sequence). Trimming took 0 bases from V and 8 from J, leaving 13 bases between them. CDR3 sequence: CAWSVRGSWGYTF. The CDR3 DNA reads TGTGCCTGGAGTGTACGAGGGTCTTGGGGCTACACCTTC.

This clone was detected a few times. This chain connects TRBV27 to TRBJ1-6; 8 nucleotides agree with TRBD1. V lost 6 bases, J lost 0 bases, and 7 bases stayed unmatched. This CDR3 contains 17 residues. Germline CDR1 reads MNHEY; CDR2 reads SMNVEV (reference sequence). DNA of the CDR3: TGTGCCAGCAGCGAGTCCAGGGGGCTCTCCTATAATTCACCCCTCCACTTT. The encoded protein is CASSESRGLSYNSPLHF.

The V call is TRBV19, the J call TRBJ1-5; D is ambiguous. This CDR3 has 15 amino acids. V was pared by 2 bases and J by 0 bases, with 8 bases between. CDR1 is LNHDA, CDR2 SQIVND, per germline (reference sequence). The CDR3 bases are TGTGCCAGTAGTATAATTAACCATAGCAATCAGCCCCAGCATTTT. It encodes CASSIINHSNQPQHF. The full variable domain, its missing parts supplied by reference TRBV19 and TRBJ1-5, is DGGITQSPKYLFRKEGQNVTLSCEQNLNHDAMYWYRQDPGQGLRLIYYSQIVNDFQKGDIAEGYSVSREKKESFPLTVTSAQKNPTAFYLCASSIINHSNQPQHFGDGTRLSIL.

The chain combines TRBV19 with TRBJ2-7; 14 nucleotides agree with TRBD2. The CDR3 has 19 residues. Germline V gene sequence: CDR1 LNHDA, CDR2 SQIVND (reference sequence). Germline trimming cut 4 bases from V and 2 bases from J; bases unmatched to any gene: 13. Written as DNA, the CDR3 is TGTGCCAGTAGTAGCCGACTAGCGGGGGGGTCCGCAGTCACCTACGAGCAGTACTTC. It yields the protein CASSSRLAGGSAVTYEQYF. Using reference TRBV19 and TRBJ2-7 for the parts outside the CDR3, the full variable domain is DGGITQSPKYLFRKEGQNVTLSCEQNLNHDAMYWYRQDPGQGLRLIYYSQIVNDFQKGDIAEGYSVSREKKESFPLTVTSAQKNPTAFYLCASSSRLAGGSAVTYEQYFGPGTRLTVT.

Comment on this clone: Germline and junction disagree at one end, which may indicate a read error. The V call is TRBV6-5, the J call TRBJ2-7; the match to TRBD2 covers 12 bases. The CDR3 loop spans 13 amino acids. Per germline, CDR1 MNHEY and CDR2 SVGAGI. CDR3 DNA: TGTGCCAGCTCCCCCACGTCCGGACTAGCGGGGAAATTC. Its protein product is CASSPTSGLAGKF.

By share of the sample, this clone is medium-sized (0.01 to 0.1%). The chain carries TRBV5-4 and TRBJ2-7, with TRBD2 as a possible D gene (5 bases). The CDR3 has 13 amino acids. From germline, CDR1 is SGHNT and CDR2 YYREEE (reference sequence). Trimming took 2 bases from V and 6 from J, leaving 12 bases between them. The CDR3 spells CASSFEEASEQYF. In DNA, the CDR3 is TGTGCCAGCAGCTTTGAGGAGGCCTCCGAGCAGTACTTC.

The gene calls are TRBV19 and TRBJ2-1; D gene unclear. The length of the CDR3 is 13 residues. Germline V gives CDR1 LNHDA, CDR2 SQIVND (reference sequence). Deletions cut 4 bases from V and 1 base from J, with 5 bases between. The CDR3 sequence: CASSTGSYNEQFF. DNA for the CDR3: TGTGCCAGTAGTACCGGATCCTACAATGAGCAGTTCTTC.

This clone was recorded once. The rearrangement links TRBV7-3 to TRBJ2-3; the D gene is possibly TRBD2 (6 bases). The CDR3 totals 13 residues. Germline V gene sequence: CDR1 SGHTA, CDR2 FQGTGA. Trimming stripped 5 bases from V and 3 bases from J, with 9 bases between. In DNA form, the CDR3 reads TGTGCCAGCAGCATTCTAGCGACAGATACGCAGTATTTT. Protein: CASSILATDTQYF.

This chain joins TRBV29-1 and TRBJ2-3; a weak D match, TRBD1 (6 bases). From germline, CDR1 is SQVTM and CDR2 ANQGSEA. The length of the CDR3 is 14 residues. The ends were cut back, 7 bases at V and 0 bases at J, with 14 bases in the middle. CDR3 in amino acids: CSAAQGSSTDTQYF. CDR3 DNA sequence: TGCAGCGCTGCACAGGGATCCAGCACAGATACGCAGTATTTT.

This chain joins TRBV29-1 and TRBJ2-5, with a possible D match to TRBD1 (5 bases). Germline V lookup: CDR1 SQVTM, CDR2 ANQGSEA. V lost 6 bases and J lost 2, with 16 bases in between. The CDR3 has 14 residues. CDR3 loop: CSVTPPQAQETQYF. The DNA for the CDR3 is TGCAGCGTGACTCCCCCACAGGCACAAGAGACCCAGTACTTC.

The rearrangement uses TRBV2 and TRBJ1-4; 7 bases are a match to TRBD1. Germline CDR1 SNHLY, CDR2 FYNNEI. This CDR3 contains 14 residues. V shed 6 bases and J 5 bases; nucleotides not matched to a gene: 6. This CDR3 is CASSQGQLNEKLFF. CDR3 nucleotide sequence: TGTGCCAGCAGCCAGGGACAGCTAAATGAAAAACTGTTTTTT.

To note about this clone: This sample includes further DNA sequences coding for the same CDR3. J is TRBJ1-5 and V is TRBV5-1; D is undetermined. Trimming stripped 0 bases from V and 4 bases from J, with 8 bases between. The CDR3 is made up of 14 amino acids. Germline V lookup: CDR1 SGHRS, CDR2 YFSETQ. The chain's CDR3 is CASSLGTGNQPQHF. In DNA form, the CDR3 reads TGCGCCAGCAGCTTGGGGACCGGAAATCAGCCCCAGCATTTT.

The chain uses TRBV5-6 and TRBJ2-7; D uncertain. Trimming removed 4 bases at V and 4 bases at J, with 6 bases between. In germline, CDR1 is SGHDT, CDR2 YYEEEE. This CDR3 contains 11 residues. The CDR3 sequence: CASSQGYEQYF. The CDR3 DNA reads TGTGCCAGCAGCCAAGGGTACGAGCAGTACTTC.

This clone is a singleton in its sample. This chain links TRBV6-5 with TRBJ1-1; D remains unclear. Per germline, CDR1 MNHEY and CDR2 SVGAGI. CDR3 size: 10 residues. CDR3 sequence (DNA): TGTGCGGTGGGTGGGACTGAAGCTTTCTTT. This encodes CAVGGTEAFF.

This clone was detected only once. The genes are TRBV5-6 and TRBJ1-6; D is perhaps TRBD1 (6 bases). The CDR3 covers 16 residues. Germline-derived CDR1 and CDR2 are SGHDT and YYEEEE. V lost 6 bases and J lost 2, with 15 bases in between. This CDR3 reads CASNVLDSPYNSPLHF. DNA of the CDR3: TGTGCCAGCAACGTATTGGACAGCCCCTATAATTCACCCCTCCACTTT. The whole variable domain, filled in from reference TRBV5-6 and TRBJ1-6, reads DAGVTQSPTHLIKTRGQQVTLRCSPKSGHDTVSWYQQALGQGPQFIFQYYEEEERQRGNFPDRFSGHQFPNYSSELNVNALLLGDSALYLCASNVLDSPYNSPLHFGNGTRLTVT.

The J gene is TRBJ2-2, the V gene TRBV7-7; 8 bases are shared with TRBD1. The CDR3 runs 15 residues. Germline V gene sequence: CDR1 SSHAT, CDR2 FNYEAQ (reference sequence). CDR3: CASGPGQGLTGELFF. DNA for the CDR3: TGTGCTAGCGGCCCCGGACAGGGTCTTACCGGGGAGCTGTTTTTT.

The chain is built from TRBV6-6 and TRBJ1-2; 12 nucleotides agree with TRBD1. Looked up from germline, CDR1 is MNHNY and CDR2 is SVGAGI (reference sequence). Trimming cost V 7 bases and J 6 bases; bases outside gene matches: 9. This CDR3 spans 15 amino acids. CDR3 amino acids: CASNFGTGGADGYTF. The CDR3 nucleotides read TGTGCCAGCAATTTCGGGACAGGGGGCGCAGATGGCTACACCTTC.